One sample yielded the 5 T cell receptor beta chains listed below, sequenced in a study of T cells in Graves' hyperthyroidism and ophthalmopathy. RNA transcripts were the template for amplifying TCR beta CDR3 regions. TCR CDR3 underwent first-round RT-PCR with the HTBI primer set. TCRdb called the multiplex PCR reads again in MiXCR, with one record for every CDR3 protein. The data show 300,000 to 400,000 distinct CDR3 sequences, with around 13% seen just once and around 10% held by the top ten. The material sequenced was blood. Receptor source: a woman in her sixties or seventies with Graves' hyperthyroidism.

This clonotype was recorded at least ten times. J is TRBJ1-5 and V is TRBV28; D uncertain. Germline V gives CDR1 MDHEN, CDR2 SYDVKM. The V end lost 2 bases, the J end lost 7 bases, and 33 bases lay between the germline ends. The CDR3 is 21 amino acids. CDR3 DNA: TGTGCCAGCAGTTTAAGAATTTCGACCAAAGACGCCATGCCAACAAAACAGCCCCAGCATTTT. Amino acids: CASSLRISTKDAMPTKQPQHF.

This clonotype was counted ten times or more. The chain links TRBV10-3 to TRBJ2-7; 9 bases align to TRBD1. The V segment lost 6 bases and the J segment 3 bases; nucleotides outside the gene matches: 3. The CDR3 is 13 amino acids. Germline V gives CDR1 ENHRY, CDR2 SYGVKD. The CDR3 region is CAISLGQGYEQYF. CDR3 coding DNA: TGTGCCATCAGCCTGGGACAGGGCTACGAGCAGTACTTC.

Ten or more counts support this clonotype. This chain uses TRBV28 with TRBJ2-5; 7 bases are shared with TRBD2. Germline lookup yields CDR1 MDHEN and CDR2 SYDVKM. V lost 3 bases to trimming and J lost 2 bases; unmatched junction nucleotides: 6. The CDR3 is 15 amino acids. The CDR3 sequence is CASSFRGTIQETQYF. CDR3 in DNA: TGTGCCAGCAGTTTCCGGGGGACTATACAAGAGACCCAGTACTTC.

This clonotype has just one count. V is TRBV7-3 and J is TRBJ2-6; D unresolved. The CDR3 is 16 residues long. Germline CDR1 reads SGHTA; CDR2 reads FQGTGA. V was clipped by 1 base and J by 0 bases, with 7 bases between them. In DNA form, the CDR3 reads TGTGCCAGCAGCTTAAGGCACGTCTCTGGGGCCAACGTCCTGACTTTC. Amino acids: CASSLRHVSGANVLTF. The full variable domain, rest sourced from reference TRBV7-3 and TRBJ2-6, is GAGVSQTPSNKVTEKGKYVELRCDPISGHTALYWYRQSLGQGPEFLIYFQGTGAADDSGLPNDRFFAVRPEGSVSTLKIQRTERGDSAVYLCASSLRHVSGANVLTFGAGSRLTVL.

The chain's CDR3 is CAISNPGLAANEQFF. For the CDR3, the DNA is TGTGCCATCAGTAACCCGGGACTAGCTGCCAATGAGCAGTTCTTC. The chain joins TRBV10-3 to TRBJ2-1; TRBD2 agrees at 9 bases. The germline V gene encodes CDR1 ENHRY and CDR2 SYGVKD. Losses at the gene ends were 5 bases for V and 6 bases for J; bases not matched to a gene: 8. The CDR3 covers 15 residues.